The 22 T cell receptor beta chains listed next were all sequenced from one sample in a study of shared clonotypes between healthy human individuals. This table comes from immunoSEQ multiplex PCR, and its TCRdb copy is limited to in-frame clones, with some not included. Of around 2.3 million clones in the sample, around 95% were seen once. Material: naive CD4+ T cells sorted from blood. Specified subset: CD45RA+ positively selected. Every receptor here comes from a man younger than 35 in good health.

The chain is built from TRBV2 and TRBJ1-1; 7 nucleotides agree with TRBD1. CDR3 length: 15 amino acids. From germline, CDR1 is SNHLY and CDR2 FYNNEI. The V segment lost 6 bases and the J segment 5 bases; nucleotides outside the gene matches: 12. CDR3 region: CASSLRQGSGTEAFF. CDR3 sequence (DNA): TGTGCCAGCAGCTTGCGACAGGGTAGCGGAACTGAAGCTTTCTTT.

This sequence joins TRBV2 and TRBJ1-1; 7 nucleotides agree with TRBD1. Germline V gene sequence: CDR1 SNHLY, CDR2 FYNNEI. J gave up 4 bases and V 5 bases, and 7 bases lay outside the gene matches. This CDR3 is 14 amino acids long. DNA of the CDR3: TGTGCCAGCAGTCCCAGGGGGAGCGGCACTGAAGCTTTCTTT. Its protein product is CASSPRGSGTEAFF.

The V and J genes are TRBV27 and TRBJ1-2, with D unclear. Germline CDR1 MNHEY, CDR2 SMNVEV (reference sequence). The ends were cut back, 6 bases at V and 3 bases at J, with 14 bases in the middle. The CDR3 spans 14 residues. CDR3 in amino acids: CASRSGGSYYGYTF. The DNA of the CDR3 is TGTGCCAGCAGATCTGGCGGGTCCTACTATGGCTACACCTTC.

This clone appeared a single time. The V call is TRBV4-3, the J call TRBJ2-7; perhaps D is TRBD1 or TRBD2 (7 bases each). The CDR3 runs to 16 residues. The ends were cut back, 0 bases at V and 2 bases at J, with 14 bases in the middle. Germline V gene data show CDR1 as LGHNA and CDR2 as YSLEER. The DNA of the CDR3 is TGCGCCAGCAGCCAAGAGGGCCAGGGGGGGCCCTACGAGCAGTACTTC. It is translated as CASSQEGQGGPYEQYF.

The chain links TRBV7-2 to TRBJ1-2, with a possible D match to TRBD1 (5 bases). Trimming removed 5 bases from V and 3 bases from J, with 10 bases in between. Per the germline V gene, CDR1 is SGHTA and CDR2 is FQGNSA. CDR3 length equals 13 residues. The CDR3 DNA reads as TGTGCCAGCAGCAATGGGGCAGACTATGGCTACACCTTC. It codes for CASSNGADYGYTF.

The sample holds one count of this clone. The chain uses TRBV2 and TRBJ2-5; TRBD2 matches at 13 bases. J was trimmed by 4 bases and V by 0 bases; bases with no gene match: 2. CDR3 length: 16 residues. Germline assignment: CDR1 SNHLY and CDR2 FYNNEI. The CDR3: CASSEAGTSGAETQYF. CDR3 bases: TGTGCCAGCAGTGAAGCGGGGACTAGCGGGGCAGAGACCCAGTACTTC.

In DNA, the CDR3 is TGTGCCAGCAGCTTACGGACAGGGTTAACCCACGAGCAGTACTTC. Translated, it gives CASSLRTGLTHEQYF. The J gene is TRBJ2-7, the V gene TRBV7-8; 8 bases agree with TRBD1. Germline V CDR1 and CDR2: SGHVS, FQNEAQ. The ends lost 2 bases at V and 5 bases at J; junction bases unmatched: 8. The CDR3 spans 15 residues.

The rearrangement joins TRBV5-1 to TRBJ2-7; TRBD1 aligns across 9 bases. This CDR3 spans 15 amino acids. Germline CDR1 reads SGHRS; CDR2 reads YFSETQ. V lost 0 bases, J lost 4 bases, and 5 bases stayed unmatched. DNA for the CDR3: TGCGCCAGCAGCTTGGGACAGGGGGTTATGTACGAGCAGTACTTC. It translates to CASSLGQGVMYEQYF.

The V gene is TRBV27, the J gene TRBJ2-7, with TRBD1 matching 8 bases. CDR3 length equals 14 residues. V shed 3 bases, J shed 11 bases, and the junction held 12 bases outside the gene matches. Germline CDR1 and CDR2: MNHEY and SMNVEV (reference sequence). In DNA, the CDR3 is TGTGCCAGCAGTTTCCGGGACAGGTCGTCCTTGGAGTACTTC. Its protein product is CASSFRDRSSLEYF.

V and J are TRBV5-4 and TRBJ1-4, with D maybe TRBD1 (6 bases). Germline-derived CDR1 and CDR2 are SGHNT and YYREEE (reference sequence). This CDR3 region has 14 residues. V was cut by 5 bases and J by 8 bases, with 16 bases left in between. CDR3 residues: CASSSKGVREKLFF. The CDR3 coding sequence is TGTGCCAGCAGTTCCAAGGGGGTGAGAGAAAAACTGTTTTTT.

The gene calls are TRBV19 and TRBJ1-5; D gene unclear. V gave up 1 base and J gave up 4 bases, with 11 bases separating them. The CDR3 runs 15 residues. CDR1 and CDR2 (germline): LNHDA, SQIVND (reference sequence). The CDR3 here is CASSIVGSMNQPQHF. For the CDR3, the DNA is TGTGCCAGTAGTATAGTAGGGAGTATGAATCAGCCCCAGCATTTT. The variable domain in full, with the rest retrieved from reference TRBV19 and TRBJ1-5, is DGGITQSPKYLFRKEGQNVTLSCEQNLNHDAMYWYRQDPGQGLRLIYYSQIVNDFQKGDIAEGYSVSREKKESFPLTVTSAQKNPTAFYLCASSIVGSMNQPQHFGDGTRLSIL.

V gene TRBV7-9 combines with J gene TRBJ2-3, with 7 bases fitting TRBD2. The trim removed 4 bases at V and 8 bases at J, leaving 9 bases unmatched. Germline V CDR1 and CDR2: SEHNR, FQNEAQ (reference sequence). CDR3 size: 14 residues. CDR3 sequence: CASSSHGTSATQYF. Written as DNA, the CDR3 is TGTGCCAGCAGCTCCCATGGTACTAGCGCTACGCAGTATTTT.

The rearrangement uses TRBV6-1 and TRBJ1-2; D might be TRBD1 (6 bases). Germline CDR1 reads MNHNS; CDR2 reads SASEGT. CDR3 length equals 13 residues. Trimming shortened V by 3 bases and J by 4 bases, and 9 bases separated the two germline ends. CDR3 region: CASSDRGFYGYTF. For the CDR3, the DNA is TGTGCCAGCAGTGACAGGGGATTCTATGGCTACACCTTC.

This chain links TRBV7-8 with TRBJ2-1; D may match TRBD1 or TRBD2 (6 bases each). The V end lost 1 base, the J end lost 7 bases, and 17 bases lay between the germline ends. Germline V gene sequence: CDR1 SGHVS, CDR2 FQNEAQ. The CDR3 extends over 16 amino acids. The CDR3 protein is CASSLGSGARPNEQFF. The CDR3 DNA is TGTGCCAGCAGCTTAGGGTCGGGGGCCCGCCCTAATGAGCAGTTCTTC.

About this clone: Other DNA sequences from this sample encode an identical CDR3 as well. The chain carries TRBV5-1 and TRBJ2-3; D possibly matches TRBD1 or TRBD2 (6 bases each). Germline CDR1 and CDR2: SGHRS and YFSETQ. The CDR3 sequence is 13 residues long. V was trimmed by 2 bases and J by 6 bases, leaving 10 bases between them. CDR3 sequence (DNA): TGCGCCAGCAGCTTAGGGGGGCCCGATACGCAGTATTTT. Its translation is CASSLGGPDTQYF.

CDR3 sequence (DNA): TGCGCCAGCAGCTTGGTGCCAGGAGATACGCAGTATTTT. It encodes CASSLVPGDTQYF. The V gene is TRBV5-1, the J gene TRBJ2-3; D not certain. The germline V and J ends were trimmed by 0 bases and 5 bases, with 7 bases remaining between them. This CDR3 has 13 amino acids. Germline-derived CDR1 and CDR2 are SGHRS and YFSETQ.

For the CDR3, the DNA is TGTGCCAGCAGCAAGAACAGCGAGCAGTACTTC. Its translation is CASSKNSEQYF. The V call is TRBV5-5, the J call TRBJ2-7; D not resolved. The length of the CDR3 is 11 residues. The germline V gene has CDR1 SGHKS and CDR2 YYEKEE (reference sequence). V was shortened by 4 bases and J by 6 bases, with 8 bases between the two germline ends.

With respect to this clone: The junction shows a germline mismatch at one end, possibly a read error. The genes are TRBV30 and TRBJ2-5; D remains ambiguous. The V gene's germline CDR1 is GTSNPN and CDR2 SVGIG (reference sequence). This CDR3 is 11 amino acids long. CDR3 DNA: TGTGCCTGGAGTGTAGTAGAGGCCCAGTACTTC. Translation: CAWSVVEAQYF.

The chain combines TRBV5-6 with TRBJ2-7, with no clear D. With 4 bases removed from V and 0 bases from J, the gap between germline ends came to 14 bases. Germline values: CDR1 SGHDT, CDR2 YYEEEE. This CDR3 is built from 15 residues. The CDR3, as DNA: TGTGCCAGCAGCCCGGTATCGTCGAGCTCCTACGAGCAGTACTTC. This codes for CASSPVSSSSYEQYF. The whole variable domain, filled in from reference TRBV5-6 and TRBJ2-7, reads DAGVTQSPTHLIKTRGQQVTLRCSPKSGHDTVSWYQQALGQGPQFIFQYYEEEERQRGNFPDRFSGHQFPNYSSELNVNALLLGDSALYLCASSPVSSSSYEQYFGPGTRLTVT.

The V gene is TRBV6-5, the J gene TRBJ2-3; TRBD2 matches at 7 bases. J gave up 3 bases and V 8 bases, and 5 bases lay outside the gene matches. The length of the CDR3 is 13 residues. CDR1 and CDR2 (germline): MNHEY, SVGAGI. This CDR3 reads CASSASGTDTQYF. In DNA form, the CDR3 reads TGTGCCAGCTCGGCTAGCGGAACAGATACGCAGTATTTT.

V is TRBV5-1 and J is TRBJ2-7; D is unclear. Trimming took 2 bases from V and 4 from J, leaving 7 bases between them. This CDR3 region has 12 residues. Per germline, CDR1 SGHRS and CDR2 YFSETQ. CDR3 sequence: CASSFSQYEQYF. The DNA of the CDR3 is TGCGCCAGCAGCTTTTCCCAGTACGAGCAGTACTTC.

Comment on this clone: Other DNA sequences within the sample encode an identical CDR3. This chain links TRBV6-5 with TRBJ1-1; maybe TRBD1 (5 bases). V shed 6 bases and J shed 4 bases, with 9 bases lying between them. Germline V lookup: CDR1 MNHEY, CDR2 SVGAGI. The CDR3 is made up of 12 amino acids. The CDR3 region is CASSRGGTEAFF. The CDR3 bases are TGTGCCAGCAGCCGGGGGGGCACTGAAGCTTTCTTT.